This T cell receptor beta chain was retrieved from a study of blood T cells in healthy people across ages. Study context: With template switching, about one barcoded beta molecule was captured per two T cells. Overall study findings and caveats: Long-lived donors exceeded aged donors in naive CD4+ cells and diversity. The unsorted PBMCs prevented any conclusive comparison of naive versus antigen-experienced cells.

Worth noting for this clonotype: Its antigen is not known.

The CDR3 has 16 amino acids. Trimming pared 6 bases from V and 1 base from J, leaving 16 bases between. Alongside a J-beta primer mix, a sample-barcoded 5' primer served in a second PCR lasting 7 to 11 cycles. Via MiXCR, TCRdb re-called the 5' RACE reads, giving one row per CDR3 protein. The sample consists of about 650,000 distinct CDR3 sequences, approximately 52% of them appearing once. This receptor was taken from a woman of 80 years or more in good health. The V gene is TRBV12-3 or TRBV12-4, the J gene TRBJ1-3, with D tentatively TRBD1 (6 bases). The sample taken for sequencing was blood. As DNA, the CDR3 is TGTGCCAGCAGCTCCGGGGGGGGCAAGTCTGGAAACACCATATATTTT. It is translated as CASSSGGGKSGNTIYF.